This T cell receptor beta chain was captured by sequencing in a study of CD8 T cells in Susac syndrome. The CDR3 extends over 16 amino acids. The V end lost 0 bases, the J end lost 5 bases, and 16 bases lay between the germline ends. Germline V gene data show CDR1 as SGHTA and CDR2 as FQGNSA. Treatment-naive patients with stable or active relapsing-remitting disease were the multiple sclerosis controls. TEMRA cells underwent FACS enrichment and CD8+ and CD4+ T cells underwent negative isolation. To note about this clonotype: What it binds is not known.

The study's findings and limits: Individuals included in the TCR sequencing and HLA analysis were acknowledged by the study to be relatively few in number.

Random hexamers primed reverse transcription of about 0.45 to 1 ug RNA. Across 54 Vbeta and 13 Jbeta, TCR beta CDR3 was amplified with immunoSEQ multiplex PCR. TCRdb reprocessed the immunoSEQ multiplex PCR reads with MiXCR, giving one entry per CDR3 protein. The data contain roughly 120,000 distinct CDR3 sequences, roughly 94% of them seen just once; the ten biggest clones take up about 0.13%. Sequencing used CD4+ T cells from PBMCs. The sequence came from a human donor with multiple sclerosis. The genes are TRBV7-2 and TRBJ1-2; a possible D gene is TRBD1 (6 bases). The CDR3: CASSLAGQGTGYGYTF. DNA for the CDR3: TGTGCCAGCAGCTTAGCGGGGCAGGGGACTGGATATGGCTACACCTTC.